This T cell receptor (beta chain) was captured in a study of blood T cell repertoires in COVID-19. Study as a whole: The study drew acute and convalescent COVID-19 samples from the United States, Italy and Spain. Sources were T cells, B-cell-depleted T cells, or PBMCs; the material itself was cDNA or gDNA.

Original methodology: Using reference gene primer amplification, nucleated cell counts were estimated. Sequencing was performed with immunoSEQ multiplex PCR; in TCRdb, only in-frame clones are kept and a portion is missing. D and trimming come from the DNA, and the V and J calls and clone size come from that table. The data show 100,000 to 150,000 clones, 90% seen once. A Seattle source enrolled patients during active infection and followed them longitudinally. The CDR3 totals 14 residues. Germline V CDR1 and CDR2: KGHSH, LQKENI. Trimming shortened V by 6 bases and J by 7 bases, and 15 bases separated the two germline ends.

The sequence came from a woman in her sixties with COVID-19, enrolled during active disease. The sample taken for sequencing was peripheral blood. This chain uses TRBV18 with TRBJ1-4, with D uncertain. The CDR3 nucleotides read TGTGCCAGCTCCCCTGGGCGGGATGGTGAAAAACTGTTTTTT. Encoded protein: CASSPGRDGEKLFF.